Listed here are 21 T cell receptor beta chains from one sample, sequenced in a study of shared clonotypes between healthy human individuals. Measured with immunoSEQ multiplex PCR; TCRdb has only the in-frame clones, and not every one. This sample has roughly 1.4 million clones, with 98% to 99% found just once. The sample taken for sequencing was naive CD4+ T cells sorted from blood. Subset defined: CD45RA+ positively selected. These receptors all come from a man aged 25 to 45 in good health.

V is TRBV7-9 and J is TRBJ2-7; the D gene is possibly TRBD2 (5 bases). The germline gives CDR1 SEHNR, CDR2 FQNEAQ (reference sequence). V was trimmed by 5 bases and J by 4 bases, leaving 15 bases between them. The CDR3 runs 14 residues. This CDR3 is CASSRTTSGYEQYF. The CDR3 coding sequence is TGTGCCAGCAGCCGAACTACCAGCGGATACGAGCAGTACTTC.

The chain is built from TRBV20-1 and TRBJ2-7; D might be TRBD2 (5 bases). The CDR3 extends over 11 amino acids. Germline V CDR1 and CDR2: DFQATT, SNEGSKA (reference sequence). The V end was cut by 7 bases, the J end by 5 bases, with 12 bases between. CDR3 region: CSVRRGNEQYF. CDR3 nucleotides: TGCAGTGTCAGAAGAGGGAACGAGCAGTACTTC.

The chain recombines TRBV7-2 with TRBJ2-5; 9 nucleotides agree with TRBD2. The junction had 6 bases not matched to a gene; V was cut back by 5 bases and J by 2 bases. Germline loops: CDR1 SGHTA, CDR2 FQGNSA. This CDR3 has 15 residues. CDR3 protein: CASSRRLAEQETQYF. CDR3 DNA: TGTGCCAGCAGCCGCCGACTAGCGGAACAAGAGACCCAGTACTTC.

The chain employs TRBV7-2 and TRBJ2-5; 8 bases are shared with TRBD1. Germline assignment: CDR1 SGHTA and CDR2 FQGNSA. Trimming at V came to 5 bases and at J to 3 bases, leaving 8 bases not matched to a gene. This CDR3 spans 15 amino acids. The CDR3: CASSPWTGSKETQYF. The DNA for the CDR3 is TGTGCCAGCAGCCCGTGGACAGGGTCGAAAGAGACCCAGTACTTC.

The chain joins TRBV20-1 to TRBJ2-2; D uncertain. This CDR3 is 11 amino acids long. Germline V gives CDR1 DFQATT, CDR2 SNEGSKA (reference sequence). V dropped 6 bases and J dropped 7 bases, with 9 bases sitting between them. CDR3 DNA: TGCAGTGCCCGATCCGTCGGGGAGCTGTTTTTT. Protein: CSARSVGELFF.

This chain links TRBV9 with TRBJ2-2; D possibly corresponds to TRBD2 (6 bases). The length of the CDR3 is 18 residues. Germline V lookup: CDR1 SGDLS, CDR2 YYNGEE. With 0 bases removed from V and 2 bases from J, the gap between germline ends came to 17 bases. The CDR3 is CASSVVGSGLVNTGELFF. In DNA, the CDR3 is TGTGCCAGCAGCGTAGTAGGTAGCGGACTGGTAAACACCGGGGAGCTGTTTTTT.

V usage is TRBV18 and J usage is TRBJ1-4, with TRBD1 matching 7 bases. Trimming removed 3 bases from V and 2 bases from J; junction bases left unmatched: 9. This CDR3 has 17 residues. Germline V lookup: CDR1 KGHSH, CDR2 LQKENI. The CDR3 sequence: CASSPTGPPQTNEKLFF. As DNA, the CDR3 is TGTGCCAGCTCACCGACAGGGCCGCCCCAGACTAATGAAAAACTGTTTTTT.

This sequence joins TRBV5-1 and TRBJ2-7; 9 nucleotides line up with TRBD1. Losses at the gene ends were 1 base for V and 3 bases for J; bases not matched to a gene: 5. CDR3 size: 15 residues. The V gene's germline CDR1 is SGHRS and CDR2 YFSETQ. CDR3 protein: CASSLTGGVVYEQYF. The CDR3 DNA reads as TGCGCCAGCAGCTTGACAGGGGGCGTAGTCTACGAGCAGTACTTC.

This chain uses TRBV6-5 with TRBJ2-3, with a possible D match to TRBD2 (5 bases). Germline lookup yields CDR1 MNHEY and CDR2 SVGAGI. The CDR3 spans 14 residues. V was trimmed by 6 bases and J by 1 base, leaving 11 bases between them. The DNA for the CDR3 is TGTGCCAGCAGGCTAGCAGATCGCACAGATACGCAGTATTTT. This translates into CASRLADRTDTQYF.

The rearrangement uses TRBV11-1 and TRBJ2-2; D remains ambiguous. The length of the CDR3 is 17 residues. The V gene's germline CDR1 is SGHAT and CDR2 FQDESV (reference sequence). Trimming pared 5 bases from V and 0 bases from J, leaving 16 bases between. The CDR3 bases are TGTGCCAGCAGCGCTCCGGCGCGGAGCGCGAACACCGGGGAGCTGTTTTTT. Its protein product is CASSAPARSANTGELFF.

The rearrangement links TRBV18 to TRBJ2-2; TRBD1 or TRBD2 may be the D gene (5 bases each). Germline CDR1 and CDR2: KGHSH and LQKENI. The CDR3 runs to 16 residues. V was clipped by 6 bases and J by 0 bases, with 14 bases between them. DNA of the CDR3: TGTGCCAGCTCTCCCATTGGGACCCCGAACACCGGGGAGCTGTTTTTT. It is translated as CASSPIGTPNTGELFF.

This clone occurred once. The V call is TRBV5-1, the J call TRBJ2-1, with a weak D call TRBD2 (5 bases). Trimming took 6 bases from V and 2 from J, leaving 9 bases between them. The germline V gene has CDR1 SGHRS and CDR2 YFSETQ. This CDR3 has 13 amino acids. This chain's CDR3 is CASMVGTYNEQFF. DNA for the CDR3: TGCGCCAGCATGGTCGGGACCTACAATGAGCAGTTCTTC.

This clone was seen just once. The gene calls are TRBV18 and TRBJ2-3; 9 bases match TRBD2. Per the germline V gene, CDR1 is KGHSH and CDR2 is LQKENI. This CDR3 is built from 18 residues. The junction had 10 bases not matched to a gene; V was cut back by 3 bases and J by 0 bases. The CDR3 reads CASSPLPSSGKSTDTQYF. The CDR3 nucleotides read TGTGCCAGCTCACCCCTTCCGTCTAGCGGGAAGAGCACAGATACGCAGTATTTT.

The chain is built from TRBV5-4 and TRBJ2-1, with 15 bases aligning to TRBD2. This CDR3 has 15 residues. CDR1 is SGHNT, CDR2 YYREEE, per germline (reference sequence). Trimming cost V 4 bases and J 8 bases; bases outside gene matches: 4. Here the CDR3 DNA reads TGTGCCAGCAGCCGGACTAGCGGGAGGGCCGATGAGCAGTTCTTC. This sequence encodes CASSRTSGRADEQFF.

The rearrangement joins TRBV14 to TRBJ1-4; D is unresolved. Germline V gene lookup returns CDR1 SGHDN and CDR2 FVKESK. The CDR3 is made up of 15 amino acids. The V end was cut by 0 bases, the J end by 12 bases, with 17 bases between. The CDR3: CASSQDPYNDGQLFF. CDR3 nucleotide sequence: TGTGCCAGCAGCCAAGATCCGTACAACGACGGTCAACTGTTTTTT.

This clone was recorded once. The rearrangement uses TRBV19 and TRBJ2-2; 8 nucleotides line up with TRBD1. CDR1 and CDR2 from the germline V gene are LNHDA and SQIVND (reference sequence). The CDR3 sequence is 15 residues long. The ends lost 4 bases at V and 7 bases at J; junction bases unmatched: 8. Here the CDR3 reads CASSTPTGANGELFF. The CDR3 DNA reads as TGTGCCAGTAGTACCCCGACAGGGGCGAACGGGGAGCTGTTTTTT.

The V gene is TRBV28, the J gene TRBJ2-5; D gene unclear. The CDR3 covers 13 residues. V was clipped by 3 bases and J by 7 bases, with 12 bases between them. Per the germline V gene, CDR1 is MDHEN and CDR2 is SYDVKM. The CDR3 spells CASSFGSQRTQYF. CDR3 bases: TGTGCCAGCAGTTTCGGGTCTCAACGGACCCAGTACTTC.

The chain links TRBV6-6 to TRBJ1-1; D not resolved. CDR1 MNHNY and CDR2 SVGAGI come from the germline V gene (reference sequence). Trimming removed 8 bases from V and 11 bases from J, with 18 bases in between. The CDR3 length is 12 residues. The DNA of the CDR3 is TGTGCCAGCTCAATACTTAGAAACTCCGCTTTCTTT. Amino acids: CASSILRNSAFF.

This chain joins TRBV25-1 and TRBJ2-7, with D maybe TRBD2 (7 bases). V was trimmed by 3 bases and J by 7 bases, leaving 16 bases between them. Germline loops: CDR1 MGHDK, CDR2 SYGVNS. The CDR3 totals 14 residues. The CDR3 nucleotides read TGTGCCAGCAGTGACCGGGGGGCGGGGCTTGAGCAGTACTTC. Amino acids: CASSDRGAGLEQYF.

V usage is TRBV19 and J usage is TRBJ2-7; possibly TRBD2 for D (6 bases). V was cut by 5 bases and J by 3 bases, with 11 bases left in between. The CDR3 is 13 residues long. Germline loops: CDR1 LNHDA, CDR2 SQIVND (reference sequence). This CDR3 reads CASSSTRGYEQYF. The CDR3 DNA follows: TGTGCCAGTAGTTCGACTAGAGGCTACGAGCAGTACTTC. Full variable domain (outside the CDR3, taken from reference TRBV19 and TRBJ2-7): DGGITQSPKYLFRKEGQNVTLSCEQNLNHDAMYWYRQDPGQGLRLIYYSQIVNDFQKGDIAEGYSVSREKKESFPLTVTSAQKNPTAFYLCASSSTRGYEQYFGPGTRLTVT.

The rearrangement links TRBV7-2 to TRBJ1-4; the match to TRBD1 covers 8 bases. CDR1 and CDR2 from the germline V gene are SGHTA and FQGNSA. This CDR3 region has 13 residues. V gave up 5 bases and J gave up 8 bases; unmatched junction bases: 4. CDR3 sequence: CASSRTGLEKLFF. CDR3 coding DNA: TGTGCCAGCAGCAGGACAGGGCTAGAAAAACTGTTTTTT.